The TCR beta chain under discussion was sequenced for a study of blood T cells in healthy people across ages. The germline V gene encodes CDR1 SQVTM and CDR2 ANQGSEA. The CDR3 spans 12 residues. V shed 6 bases and J 8 bases; nucleotides not matched to a gene: 6. Using a J-beta primer mix together with a sample-barcoded 5' primer, a second PCR was run for roughly 6 to 12 cycles. TCRdb itself ran the 5' RACE reads through MiXCR, one entry per CDR3 protein. This sample has roughly 930,000 distinct CDR3 sequences; roughly 48% occur once, and the top ten carry around an eighth. The chain joins TRBV29-1 to TRBJ2-3; 9 nucleotides match TRBD1. Input material: blood. The TCR sequence derives from a man aged 25 to 40 in good health. The CDR3 sequence is CSVSTGGITQYF. The CDR3 bases are TGCAGCGTATCGACAGGGGGGATTACGCAGTATTTT.